The clone carrying this TCR beta chain was counted at least ten times. Its specificity is not known. The entry originates in a study of CD8 T cells in ankylosing spondylitis. Study-wide results and caveats: Reports of some motif variants in reactive arthritis synovial fluid and blood predate this one.

TCRdb reprocessed the 5' RACE reads via MiXCR and lists one record per CDR3 protein. The sample includes 200,000 to 250,000 distinct CDR3 sequences, roughly a tenth of them seen just once. The CDR3 consists of 12 residues. V lost 3 bases to trimming and J lost 8 bases, with 10 bases between them. The chain employs TRBV12-3 or TRBV12-4 and TRBJ2-5; D remains ambiguous. The source of this sequence is a male donor with ankylosing spondylitis or in good health (not recorded which). Sequenced material: blood, either unsorted or a sorted T cell fraction (not recorded which). DNA of the CDR3: TGTGCCAGCAGTTTCTCTAGTGAAACCCAGTACTTC. Amino acid sequence: CASSFSSETQYF.